Shown below are 3 T cell receptor beta chains from a single sample sequenced in a study of cytomegalovirus exposure and HLA in healthy donors. Clones were sequenced by immunoSEQ multiplex PCR, and TCRdb holds only the in-frame ones, with some missing. The repertoire holds fewer than 90,000 clones, with approximately 88% as singletons. Sequenced input: PBMCs. These receptors were collected from a woman under 30 in good health and CMV-seropositive.

The chain couples TRBV6-6 to TRBJ1-4; D gene uncertain. V lost 0 bases, J lost 14 bases, and 16 bases lay in between. The CDR3 loop spans 14 amino acids. From germline, CDR1 is MNHNY and CDR2 SVGAGI (reference sequence). CDR3 sequence: CASSYSGPPGLLFF. The CDR3 DNA sequence: TGTGCCAGCAGTTACTCTGGGCCTCCGGGGTTGCTGTTTTTT.

This clone is a singleton in its sample. The DNA for the CDR3 is TGTGCCAGCAGCCCGTTTAGAGCACGGGGGGCGCGTGGCTACACCTTC. Amino acid sequence: CASSPFRARGARGYTF. The chain couples TRBV5-5 to TRBJ1-2; D might be TRBD1 (6 bases). The V end was cut by 4 bases, the J end by 7 bases, with 23 bases between. This CDR3 has 16 residues. CDR1 is SGHKS and CDR2 is YYEKEE in the germline V gene (reference sequence).

As concerns this clone: Its ends do not fully match the called genes, so a read error is possible. The chain recombines TRBV7-3 with TRBJ1-2; no clear D gene. CDR3 length equals 15 residues. Looked up from germline, CDR1 is SGHTA and CDR2 is FQGTGA. DNA for the CDR3: TGTGCCAGCAGCCCTAACGGGGAGGGTGACTATGGCTACATCTTC. Translation: CASSPNGEGDYGYIF.